One and the same sample provided the 14 T cell receptor beta chains below, sequenced in a study of CD8 T cells in ankylosing spondylitis. MiXCR, run by TCRdb on the 5' RACE reads, gives a single entry per CDR3 protein. The table lists roughly 48,000 distinct CDR3 sequences, about 7.8% of them singletons. What was sequenced was blood, either unsorted or a sorted T cell fraction (not recorded which). All receptors come from a female donor with ankylosing spondylitis or in good health (not recorded which).

This clonotype has at least ten counts. The chain recombines TRBV5-1 with TRBJ1-4; TRBD1 is a possible D gene (6 bases). CDR1 and CDR2 from the germline V gene are SGHRS and YFSETQ. Trimming removed 8 bases from V and 3 bases from J, with 14 bases in between. This CDR3 contains 14 residues. The CDR3 spells CASRRGGANEKLFF. CDR3 nucleotide sequence: TGCGCCAGTCGGAGGGGGGGAGCTAATGAAAAACTGTTTTTT.

This clonotype was recorded many times. The V gene is TRBV6-5, the J gene TRBJ2-1; no reliable D call. Germline CDR1 reads MNHEY; CDR2 reads SVGAGI. The CDR3 has 15 residues. Trimming removed 4 bases from V and 6 bases from J, with 16 bases in between. The CDR3 DNA sequence: TGTGCCAGCAGTTCCACGCTACGGACCGGCAATGAGCAGTTCTTC. It is translated as CASSSTLRTGNEQFF.

The table lists this clonotype with many counts. The chain carries TRBV20-1 and TRBJ2-3, with TRBD2 as a possible D gene (6 bases). Germline V lookup: CDR1 DFQATT, CDR2 SNEGSKA (reference sequence). V was trimmed by 3 bases and J by 5 bases, leaving 21 bases between them. This CDR3 is 16 amino acids long. The CDR3 spells CSASQRLGLSGDTQYF. CDR3 DNA: TGCAGTGCTAGTCAGCGCCTGGGACTCAGTGGAGATACGCAGTATTTT.

This clonotype showed up just a few times. The CDR3 here is CASSLVLLAGLPYEQYF. The CDR3 DNA follows: TGTGCCAGCAGCTTAGTACTATTGGCGGGGTTACCCTACGAGCAGTACTTC. J is TRBJ2-7 and V is TRBV7-2, with D maybe TRBD2 (6 bases). The germline V gene encodes CDR1 SGHTA and CDR2 FQGNSA. This CDR3 spans 17 amino acids. V was clipped by 1 base and J by 2 bases, with 18 bases between them.

In its sample, this clonotype was seen a few times. The V call is TRBV5-1, the J call TRBJ2-3, with a weak D call TRBD2 (5 bases). This CDR3 has 17 residues. Germline values: CDR1 SGHRS, CDR2 YFSETQ. V lost 8 bases and J 1 base, leaving 23 bases between the germline ends. The CDR3 loop is CASQLGSHILRTDTQYF. The CDR3 bases are TGCGCCAGTCAGCTGGGGAGCCATATACTTCGCACAGATACGCAGTATTTT.

This clonotype occurred many times. The chain links TRBV12-3 or TRBV12-4 to TRBJ1-5; D call uncertain. Trimming cost V 3 bases and J 9 bases, with 15 bases left between them. This CDR3 is built from 14 residues. CDR3 in DNA: TGTGCCAGCAGTTTTTCAAAGACGAGTACGCCCCAGCATTTT. Amino acids: CASSFSKTSTPQHF.

This clonotype has at least ten counts. This chain connects TRBV5-1 to TRBJ1-4; 7 nucleotides align to TRBD1. With 4 bases clipped from V and 2 bases from J, the junction kept 5 bases outside the gene matches. The CDR3 consists of 15 residues. CDR1 is SGHRS, CDR2 YFSETQ, per germline. CDR3 region: CASSKGAGTNEKLFF. In DNA, the CDR3 is TGCGCCAGCAGCAAGGGGGCAGGCACTAATGAAAAACTGTTTTTT.

This clonotype was detected ten times or more. This chain connects TRBV7-3 to TRBJ2-2, with 12 nucleotides matching TRBD2. J was trimmed by 6 bases and V by 6 bases; bases with no gene match: 8. The CDR3 contains 16 residues. In germline, CDR1 is SGHTA, CDR2 FQGTGA. This chain's CDR3 is CASSPSGGAMAGELFF. CDR3 nucleotide sequence: TGTGCCAGCAGTCCTAGCGGGGGGGCTATGGCCGGGGAGCTGTTTTTT.

This clonotype was seen at least ten times. The chain couples TRBV30 to TRBJ2-3; no clear D gene. The V end was cut by 2 bases, the J end by 6 bases, with 6 bases between. CDR1 is GTSNPN, CDR2 SVGIG, per germline (reference sequence). The CDR3 runs to 11 residues. The DNA of the CDR3 is TGTGCCTGGAGTATAAGTGATACGCAGTATTTT. Amino acid sequence: CAWSISDTQYF.

This clonotype was picked up one time. The V call is TRBV7-2, the J call TRBJ2-3, with 10 bases matching TRBD2. Germline CDR1 SGHTA, CDR2 FQGNSA. With 6 bases clipped from V and 2 bases from J, the junction kept 5 bases outside the gene matches. The CDR3 loop spans 15 amino acids. Written as DNA, the CDR3 is TGTGCCAGCAGGAAAGCGGGGGGGAACACAGATACGCAGTATTTT. This translates into CASRKAGGNTDTQYF.

This clonotype was observed many times. In DNA, the CDR3 is TGCGCCAGCAGCTTAAGACTAGCTTTTAAGTCGTTCAATGAGCAGTTCTTC. Amino acid sequence: CASSLRLAFKSFNEQFF. The rearrangement joins TRBV5-1 to TRBJ2-1; 7 bases line up with TRBD2. Germline V CDR1 and CDR2: SGHRS, YFSETQ. This CDR3 spans 17 amino acids. V gave up 2 bases and J gave up 6 bases; unmatched junction bases: 14.

This rearrangement joins TRBV7-9 to TRBJ2-3, with D possibly being TRBD1 (6 bases). Deletions cut 3 bases from V and 0 bases from J, with 10 bases between. This CDR3 region has 15 residues. Germline assignment: CDR1 SEHNR and CDR2 FQNEAQ (reference sequence). CDR3 in amino acids: CASSFVGASTDTQYF. As DNA, the CDR3 is TGTGCCAGCAGCTTTGTGGGGGCGAGCACAGATACGCAGTATTTT. The entire variable domain, with the rest obtained from reference TRBV7-9 and TRBJ2-3, is as follows: DTGVSQNPRHKITKRGQNVTFRCDPISEHNRLYWYRQTLGQGPEFLTYFQNEAQLEKSRLLSDRFSAERPKGSFSTLEIQRTEQGDSAMYLCASSFVGASTDTQYFGPGTRLTVL.

The table lists this clonotype with many counts. This chain joins TRBV6-2 or TRBV6-3 and TRBJ1-1; no definite D call. V lost 3 bases and J lost 1, with 12 bases in between. This CDR3 comprises 15 residues. Germline loops: CDR1 MNHEY, CDR2 SVGEGT. CDR3 sequence: CASSYWVDTNTEAFF. In DNA form, the CDR3 reads TGTGCCAGCAGTTATTGGGTTGATACGAACACTGAAGCTTTCTTT.

In its sample, this clonotype was seen many times. The chain uses TRBV28 and TRBJ2-3; the D is unclear. The CDR3 loop spans 18 amino acids. The germline CDR1 and CDR2 sequences are MDHEN and SYDVKM. Deletions cut 3 bases from V and 4 bases from J, with 23 bases between. The CDR3 here is CASSLAVSGRFPSDTQYF. The CDR3 DNA reads TGTGCCAGCAGTTTGGCCGTCTCGGGCAGGTTCCCCTCAGATACGCAGTATTTT.